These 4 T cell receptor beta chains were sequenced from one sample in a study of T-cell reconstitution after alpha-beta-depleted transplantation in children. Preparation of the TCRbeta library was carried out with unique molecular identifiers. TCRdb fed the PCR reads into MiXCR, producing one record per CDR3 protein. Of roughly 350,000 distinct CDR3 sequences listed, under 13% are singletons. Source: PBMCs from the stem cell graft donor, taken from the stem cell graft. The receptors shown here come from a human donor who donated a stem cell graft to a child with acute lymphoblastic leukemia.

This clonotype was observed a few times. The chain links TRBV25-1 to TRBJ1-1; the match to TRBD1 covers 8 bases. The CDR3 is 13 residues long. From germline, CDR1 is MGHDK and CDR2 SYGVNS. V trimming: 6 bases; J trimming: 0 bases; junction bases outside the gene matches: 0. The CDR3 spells CASRDRVNTEAFF. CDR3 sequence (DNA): TGTGCCAGCAGGGACAGGGTGAACACTGAAGCTTTCTTT.

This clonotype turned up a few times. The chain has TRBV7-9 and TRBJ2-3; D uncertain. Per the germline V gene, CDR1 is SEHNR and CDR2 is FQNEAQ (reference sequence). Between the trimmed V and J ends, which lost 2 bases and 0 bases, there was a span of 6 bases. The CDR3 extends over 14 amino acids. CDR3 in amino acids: CASSLSISTDTQYF. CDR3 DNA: TGTGCCAGCAGCTTATCGATTAGCACAGATACGCAGTATTTT.

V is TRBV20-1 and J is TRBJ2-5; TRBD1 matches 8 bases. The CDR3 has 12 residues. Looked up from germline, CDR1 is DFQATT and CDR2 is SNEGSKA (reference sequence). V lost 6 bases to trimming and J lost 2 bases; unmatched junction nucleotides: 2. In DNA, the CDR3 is TGCAGTGCCAGGGGGCTTCAAGAGACCCAGTACTTC. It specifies CSARGLQETQYF.

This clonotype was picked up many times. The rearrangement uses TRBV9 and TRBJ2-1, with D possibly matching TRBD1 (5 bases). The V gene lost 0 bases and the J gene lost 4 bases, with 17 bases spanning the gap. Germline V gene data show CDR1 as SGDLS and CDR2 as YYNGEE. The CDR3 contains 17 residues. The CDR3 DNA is TGTGCCAGCAGCGTAGCTTCTGCAGGGCTGGGGTACAATGAGCAGTTCTTC. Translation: CASSVASAGLGYNEQFF.